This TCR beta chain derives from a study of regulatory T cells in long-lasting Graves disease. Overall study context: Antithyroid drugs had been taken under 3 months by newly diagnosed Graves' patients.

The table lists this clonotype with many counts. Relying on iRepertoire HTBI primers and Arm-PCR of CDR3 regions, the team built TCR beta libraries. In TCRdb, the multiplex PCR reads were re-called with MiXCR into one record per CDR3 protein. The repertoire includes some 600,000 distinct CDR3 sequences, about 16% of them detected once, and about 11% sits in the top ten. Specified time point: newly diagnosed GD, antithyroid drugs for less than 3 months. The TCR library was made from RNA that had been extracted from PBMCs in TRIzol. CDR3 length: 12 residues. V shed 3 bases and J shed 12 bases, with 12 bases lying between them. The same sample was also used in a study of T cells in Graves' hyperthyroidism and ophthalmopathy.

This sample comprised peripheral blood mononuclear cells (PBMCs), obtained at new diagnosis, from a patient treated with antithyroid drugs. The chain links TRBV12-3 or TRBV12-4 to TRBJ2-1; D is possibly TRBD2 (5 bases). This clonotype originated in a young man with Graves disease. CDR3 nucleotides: TGTGCCAGCAGTTTGGGAGCGAGTCGGCAGTTCTTC. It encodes CASSLGASRQFF.